These 13 T cell receptor beta chains originate from one sample sequenced in a study of spatial heterogeneity in lung cancer. The time point was: sample taken at primary tumor resection. From the 5' RACE reads, TCRdb called clonotypes with MiXCR, one entry per CDR3 protein. This sample has 20,000 to 25,000 distinct CDR3 sequences, with 6.5% to 8% found just once. Sequencing was performed on PBMCs, taken at surgery. The receptors here all came from a male donor with early-stage non-small cell lung cancer.

This clonotype was counted ten times or more. This sequence joins TRBV18 and TRBJ1-1, with TRBD1 matching 7 bases. This CDR3 is 13 amino acids long. V trimming: 3 bases; J trimming: 7 bases; junction bases outside the gene matches: 5. Germline V gene sequence: CDR1 KGHSH, CDR2 LQKENI. DNA for the CDR3: TGTGCCAGCTCACCTACGGGACAGAGTGAAGCTTTCTTT. Translating it yields CASSPTGQSEAFF.

This clonotype was counted many times. The chain couples TRBV6-6 to TRBJ1-4; D is unresolved. The V and J ends lost 0 bases and 13 bases respectively, with 6 bases between them. Germline-derived CDR1 and CDR2 are MNHNY and SVGAGI (reference sequence). CDR3 size: 11 residues. This CDR3 reads CASSYSVSLFF. CDR3 DNA sequence: TGTGCCAGCAGTTACTCTGTTTCACTGTTTTTT.

The sample holds many counts of this clonotype. The CDR3 nucleotides are TGTGCCAGCCGCGGGAGACAAGCTAACTATGGCTACACCTTC. Amino acid sequence: CASRGRQANYGYTF. This sequence joins TRBV6-6 and TRBJ1-2; no reliable D call. CDR3 length: 14 amino acids. Trimming removed 8 bases at V and 0 bases at J, with 13 bases between. CDR1 is MNHNY, CDR2 SVGAGI, per germline (reference sequence).

By proportion, this clonotype is medium-sized. This chain connects TRBV28 to TRBJ2-5, with 9 nucleotides matching TRBD2. The CDR3 length is 14 residues. V was clipped by 6 bases and J by 5 bases; unmatched bases: 7. Germline V gene lookup returns CDR1 MDHEN and CDR2 SYDVKM. The chain's CDR3 is CASSRSGRGETQYF. The CDR3 DNA is TGTGCCAGCAGCCGTAGCGGGAGAGGGGAGACCCAGTACTTC.

This clonotype was counted between two and nine times. The chain combines TRBV5-1 with TRBJ2-7, with D perhaps matching TRBD1 (6 bases). The germline V and J ends were trimmed by 4 bases and 5 bases, with 16 bases remaining between them. Per the germline V gene, CDR1 is SGHRS and CDR2 is YFSETQ. This CDR3 comprises 14 residues. The CDR3, as DNA: TGCGCCAGCAGCCGCAGGCAGGGGAACAACGAGCAGTACTTC. As protein: CASSRRQGNNEQYF.

The chain carries TRBV5-1 and TRBJ2-3; 7 bases align to TRBD2. CDR1 is SGHRS, CDR2 YFSETQ, per germline. The CDR3 extends over 16 amino acids. J gave up 4 bases and V 1 base, and 9 bases lay outside the gene matches. The CDR3 DNA follows: TGCGCCAGCAGCTTGAACGGGAGGTCGACCTCAGATACGCAGTATTTT. It specifies CASSLNGRSTSDTQYF.

This clonotype came up many times. V usage is TRBV30 and J usage is TRBJ1-5, with unresolved D. The CDR3 consists of 13 residues. The germline V gene encodes CDR1 GTSNPN and CDR2 SVGIG (reference sequence). The V end was cut by 3 bases, the J end by 0 bases, with 6 bases between. In nucleotides, the CDR3 is TGTGCCTGGAGAGAAAATAGCAATCAGCCCCAGCATTTT. Its protein product is CAWRENSNQPQHF.

This clonotype was recorded many times. The chain links TRBV28 to TRBJ2-5; either TRBD1 or TRBD2 may supply D (6 bases each). The CDR3 totals 14 residues. V was clipped by 8 bases and J by 4 bases, with 17 bases between them. Per the germline V gene, CDR1 is MDHEN and CDR2 is SYDVKM. The CDR3 is CASAKGGGRETQYF. The CDR3, as DNA: TGTGCCAGCGCCAAGGGGGGAGGTCGAGAGACCCAGTACTTC.

This clonotype counts as medium-sized. The chain links TRBV28 to TRBJ1-1; the D gene is possibly TRBD1 (5 bases). Germline V gene lookup returns CDR1 MDHEN and CDR2 SYDVKM. The CDR3 contains 15 residues. Trimming took off 7 bases at V and 4 bases at J, with 19 bases between the two ends. This CDR3 is CASTPVFGAGTEAFF. The CDR3 DNA sequence: TGTGCCAGCACCCCCGTCTTTGGGGCAGGCACTGAAGCTTTCTTT.

This clonotype came up many times. This rearrangement joins TRBV20-1 to TRBJ1-2; D perhaps matches TRBD1 (5 bases). The V end lost 6 bases, the J end lost 4 bases, and 18 bases lay between the germline ends. Germline V CDR1 and CDR2: DFQATT, SNEGSKA (reference sequence). The length of the CDR3 is 14 residues. DNA for the CDR3: TGCAGTGCACTAGGGGCAGCTAAAGTCTATGGCTACACCTTC. It specifies CSALGAAKVYGYTF.

This clonotype was detected many times. The J gene is TRBJ1-1, the V gene TRBV10-2; D is unresolved. V lost 2 bases and J 1 base, leaving 14 bases between the germline ends. There are 16 residues in the CDR3. CDR1 and CDR2 (germline): WSHSY, SAAADI. CDR3 nucleotides: TGCGCCAGCAGTGAGGAATTACGGGGAAGGAACACTGAAGCTTTCTTT. Amino acids: CASSEELRGRNTEAFF.

This clonotype was seen only a few times. The CDR3 region is CAISSGQNTGELFF. CDR3 nucleotide sequence: TGTGCCATCAGCTCGGGACAGAACACCGGGGAGCTGTTTTTT. This chain links TRBV10-3 with TRBJ2-2; a weak D match, TRBD1 (6 bases). The CDR3 length is 14 residues. V lost 6 bases, J lost 1 base, and 9 bases lay in between. Germline V gene data show CDR1 as ENHRY and CDR2 as SYGVKD.

This chain joins TRBV29-1 and TRBJ2-4; D uncertain. This CDR3 is built from 11 residues. Germline-derived CDR1 and CDR2 are SQVTM and ANQGSEA. V lost 8 bases and J 5 bases, leaving 10 bases between the germline ends. CDR3 coding DNA: TGCAGCCTTATTTTCCAAAACATTCAGTACTTC. It is translated as CSLIFQNIQYF.